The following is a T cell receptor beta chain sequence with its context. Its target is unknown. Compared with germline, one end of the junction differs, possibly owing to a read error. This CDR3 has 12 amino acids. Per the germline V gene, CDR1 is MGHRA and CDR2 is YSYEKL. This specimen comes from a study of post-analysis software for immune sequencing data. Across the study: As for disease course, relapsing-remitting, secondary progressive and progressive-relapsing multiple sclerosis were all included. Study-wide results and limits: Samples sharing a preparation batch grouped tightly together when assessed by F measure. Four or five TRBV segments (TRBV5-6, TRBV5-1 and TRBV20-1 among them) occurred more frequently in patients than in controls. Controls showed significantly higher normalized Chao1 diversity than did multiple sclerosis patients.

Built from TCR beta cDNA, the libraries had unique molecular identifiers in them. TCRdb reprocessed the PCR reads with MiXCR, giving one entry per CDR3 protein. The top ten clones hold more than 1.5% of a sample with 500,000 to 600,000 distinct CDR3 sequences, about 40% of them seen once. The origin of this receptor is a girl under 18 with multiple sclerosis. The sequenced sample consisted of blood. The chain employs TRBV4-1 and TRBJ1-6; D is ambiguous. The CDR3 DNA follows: TGCGCCAGCAGCCACATCGGCTCACCCCCCCACTTT. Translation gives CASSHIGSPPHF.